Following are 4 T cell receptor beta chains from one sample sequenced in a study of beta chain features in type 1 diabetes. Points from the study as a whole: Significant though moderate, a shortening of TCRB CDR3s appeared in all four CD4+ subsets of Type 1 diabetes patients.

Investigators reverse transcribed all isolated RNA, so they sequenced expressed TCRB transcripts. Clones were read by immunoSEQ multiplex PCR, and TCRdb kept only the in-frame ones, dropping some. The table lists 630,000 or so clones, over 13% of them singletons, with approximately 0.042% in the top ten. No antigen has been identified for these receptors. Sequenced input: naive CD4+ T cells from blood. The receptors derive from a man in his late teens or twenties with type 1 diabetes.

This clone was seen repeatedly, ten times or more. The same CDR3 is also encoded by other DNA sequences in this sample. This chain joins TRBV7-2 and TRBJ2-7; D is ambiguous. The CDR3 loop spans 11 amino acids. V lost 4 bases and J lost 2, with 3 bases in between. The germline V gene encodes CDR1 SGHTA and CDR2 FQGNSA. This CDR3 is CASSSAYEQYF. The CDR3 bases are TGTGCCAGCAGCTCCGCCTACGAGCAGTACTTC. The complete variable domain, with remaining parts taken from reference TRBV7-2 and TRBJ2-7, reads GAGVSQSPSNKVTEKGKDVELRCDPISGHTALYWYRQSLGQGLEFLIYFQGNSAPDKSGLPSDRFSAERTGGSVSTLTIQRTQQEDSAVYLCASSSAYEQYFGPGTRLTVT.

The chain is built from TRBV28 and TRBJ1-2; possibly TRBD1 for D (5 bases). From germline, CDR1 is MDHEN and CDR2 SYDVKM. V lost 6 bases and J lost 7, with 9 bases in between. CDR3 length: 11 amino acids. The CDR3 DNA reads as TGTGCCAGCAGCCGGACATCTGGCTACACCTTC. Translation: CASSRTSGYTF.

This clone was counted between two and nine times. This chain connects TRBV7-2 to TRBJ1-4, with TRBD1 identical over 9 bases. Losses at the gene ends were 5 bases for V and 8 bases for J; bases not matched to a gene: 9. Germline CDR1 SGHTA, CDR2 FQGNSA. CDR3 length: 15 residues. The DNA for the CDR3 is TGTGCCAGCAGCGCCCAACAGGGGGCGAGCGAAAAACTGTTTTTT. This gives the protein CASSAQQGASEKLFF.

Only a few counts were recorded for this clone. The chain combines TRBV27 with TRBJ2-1; 10 positions match TRBD2. Germline trimming cut 5 bases from V and 9 bases from J; bases unmatched to any gene: 7. The CDR3 has 14 amino acids. CDR1 is MNHEY, CDR2 SMNVEV, per germline (reference sequence). The CDR3 sequence: CASSPTSGVSEQFF. CDR3 sequence (DNA): TGTGCCAGCAGTCCCACTAGCGGGGTCAGTGAGCAGTTCTTC.